The clone carrying this T cell receptor beta chain was counted many times. At least 6 micrograms of total RNA were extracted per sample. The germline CDR1 and CDR2 sequences are MNHEY and SMNVEV (reference sequence). The CDR3 extends over 14 amino acids. V trimming: 6 bases; J trimming: 6 bases; junction bases outside the gene matches: 7. The entry originates in a study of blood T cells in healthy people across ages. Next came a second PCR, run for roughly 6 to 11 cycles, which used a sample-barcoded 5' primer along with a J-beta primer mix. TCRdb re-derived calls from the 5' RACE reads in MiXCR, one entry per CDR3 protein. The sample contains approximately 960,000 distinct CDR3 sequences, 25% to 30% of which appear only once. These data also featured in a second study, about T cells of mothers and their children.

The TCR was taken from a woman in her 40s in good health. What was sequenced was blood. The chain combines TRBV27 with TRBJ1-4; 7 bases align to TRBD1. The CDR3: CASRRGQSYEKLFF. The DNA for the CDR3 is TGTGCCAGCAGAAGGGGGCAATCCTATGAAAAACTGTTTTTT.